The 6 T cell receptor beta chains in this list originate from one sample, sequenced in a study of blood T cell repertoires in COVID-19. Clones were read by immunoSEQ multiplex PCR, and TCRdb kept only the in-frame ones, dropping some. The sample holds more than 110,000 clones, about 87% seen once. Material: peripheral blood. Receptors originate from a human donor in a cohort sampled during active COVID-19.

V is TRBV7-9 and J is TRBJ2-2; no definite D call. Germline V gene lookup returns CDR1 SEHNR and CDR2 FQNEAQ (reference sequence). This CDR3 spans 16 amino acids. The germline V and J ends were trimmed by 7 bases and 0 bases, with 15 bases remaining between them. The DNA of the CDR3 is TGTGCCAGCACCCCGGATAAGGCGGCGAACACCGGGGAGCTGTTTTTT. Its protein product is CASTPDKAANTGELFF.

This clone has just one count. The J gene is TRBJ1-1, the V gene TRBV19; a possible D gene is TRBD1 (5 bases). In germline, CDR1 is LNHDA, CDR2 SQIVND (reference sequence). The CDR3 length is 14 residues. Deletions cut 5 bases from V and 4 bases from J, with 14 bases between. The CDR3 region is CASSPQVGGTEAFF. CDR3 nucleotide sequence: TGTGCCAGTAGTCCACAGGTGGGGGGCACTGAAGCTTTCTTT.

This CDR3 reads CASSFTTFGNTIYF. Here the CDR3 DNA reads TGTGCCAGCAGCTTTACGACATTCGGAAACACCATATATTTT. The rearrangement links TRBV5-8 to TRBJ1-3; D gene uncertain. The ends were cut back, 2 bases at V and 4 bases at J, with 10 bases in the middle. Germline values: CDR1 SGHTS, CDR2 YDEGEE. The CDR3 has 14 amino acids.

The chain joins TRBV2 to TRBJ1-2; D is ambiguous. Trimming cost V 5 bases and J 7 bases, with 20 bases left between them. The CDR3 covers 15 residues. Germline CDR1 SNHLY, CDR2 FYNNEI. Here the CDR3 DNA reads TGTGCCAGCAGTCCGGACTCCCCCAAGAGGAGTGGCTACACCTTC. Protein sequence: CASSPDSPKRSGYTF.

The chain links TRBV19 to TRBJ1-2; 7 bases line up with TRBD1. This CDR3 has 14 amino acids. Losses at the gene ends were 1 base for V and 4 bases for J; bases not matched to a gene: 3. The germline CDR1 and CDR2 sequences are LNHDA and SQIVND (reference sequence). The CDR3 nucleotides are TGTGCCAGTAGTATAGGGCACAGGGGCTATGGCTACACCTTC. It codes for CASSIGHRGYGYTF.

The rearrangement links TRBV5-1 to TRBJ2-1; 9 bases map to TRBD1. Germline CDR1 SGHRS, CDR2 YFSETQ. This CDR3 region has 13 residues. Trimming cost V 4 bases and J 8 bases; bases outside gene matches: 4. CDR3 bases: TGCGCCAGCAGCCCGGACAGGGGATATGAGCAGTTCTTC. Protein: CASSPDRGYEQFF.